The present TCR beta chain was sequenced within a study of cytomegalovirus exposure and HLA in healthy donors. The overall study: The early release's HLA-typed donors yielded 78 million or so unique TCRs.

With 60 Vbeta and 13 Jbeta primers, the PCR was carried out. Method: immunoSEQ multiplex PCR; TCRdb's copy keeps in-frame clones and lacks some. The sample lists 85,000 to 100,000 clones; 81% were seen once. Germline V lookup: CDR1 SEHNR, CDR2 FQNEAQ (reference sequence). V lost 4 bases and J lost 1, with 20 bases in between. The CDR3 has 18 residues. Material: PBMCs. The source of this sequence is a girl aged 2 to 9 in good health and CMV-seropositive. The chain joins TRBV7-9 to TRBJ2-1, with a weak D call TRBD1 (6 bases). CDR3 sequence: CASSSPPEGDRSYNEQFF. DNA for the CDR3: TGTGCCAGCAGCTCCCCTCCTGAGGGGGATCGGTCCTACAATGAGCAGTTCTTC.